This T cell receptor beta chain originates from a study of OX40 agonist ivuxolimab in advanced cancers. The overall study: Ivuxolimab, an agonist antibody against OX40 (CD134), was given to patients. Intravenous ivuxolimab was administered to patients every 2 weeks at 0.01 to 10 mg/kg. Whole-study results and caveats: Clonal expansion was seen in CD4+ and CD8+ blood T cells by week 6 at 0.1 to 3.0 mg/kg.

If patients had autoimmune disease history or systemic immunosuppression, they were excluded. In regard to this clone: As yet, its antigen is unknown.

V was shortened by 3 bases and J by 2 bases, with 5 bases between the two germline ends. Germline lookup yields CDR1 MNHEY and CDR2 SMNVEV (reference sequence). This CDR3 has 13 amino acids. Only in-frame clones appear in the TCRdb table, and some are missing; sequencing was by immunoSEQ multiplex PCR. Of more than 45,000 clones listed, 70% to 90% are singletons. The sequencing used CD4+ or CD8+ T cells sorted from blood, collected in a trial of the OX40 agonist ivuxolimab. The origin of this receptor is an adult with an advanced solid tumor such as melanoma, head and neck, liver or kidney cancer. The chain uses TRBV27 and TRBJ1-5; D is unclear. The CDR3 region is CASSFWGNQPQHF. The CDR3 DNA reads TGTGCCAGCAGTTTTTGGGGCAATCAGCCCCAGCATTTT.